These T cell receptor beta chains were read from a single sample in a study of identical twins. TCRdb re-called the 5' RACE reads through MiXCR, storing one row per CDR3 protein. The profile covers 540,000 or so distinct CDR3 sequences, with 20% to 25% appearing a single time and 0.48% taken by the ten largest. The same data also went into a second study, on yellow fever vaccine responses in identical twins.

Sequenced input: CD4+ T cells sorted from blood. All receptors come from a woman between 18 and 29 years old in good health. Each CDR3 is given with its conserved first and last residue. Each record gives: J gene, clone size, V gene, D gene, CDR3 DNA, CDR3 protein. The D gene is left open where the match is weak. The listing skips clone size in some rows; elsewhere it reads once, few, many or a size class.

TRBJ1-5 . TRBV19 . TGTGCCAGTAGCCTGGGCATTCAGCCCCAGCATTTT CASSLGIQPQHF
TRBJ2-2 . TRBV11-2 TRBD1 TGTGCCAGCAGCGCAACCGGGACAGGGGTGACCGGGGAGCTGTTTTTT CASSATGTGVTGELFF
TRBJ1-2 few TRBV12-3/TRBV12-4 . TGTGCCAGCAGTTTAGCGCAGGGGCTTAACTATGGCTACACCTTC CASSLAQGLNYGYTF
TRBJ2-7 . TRBV12-3/TRBV12-4 . TGTGCCAGCAGTTTAGAGATTAACTACGAGCAGTACTTC CASSLEINYEQYF
TRBJ2-7 . TRBV12-5 TRBD2 TGTGCTAGTGGTTTGGCGTCCCTAGCGGGAGGGCTGATGGGCGAGCAGTACTTC CASGLASLAGGLMGEQYF
TRBJ2-5 . TRBV18 . TGTGCCAGCTCACCACAAAACCGGGTTAACCAAGAGACCCAGTACTTC CASSPQNRVNQETQYF
TRBJ2-1 . TRBV12-3/TRBV12-4 TRBD2 TGTGCCAGCACCCTGGGACTAGGGGGGGAGCAGTTCTTC CASTLGLGGEQFF
TRBJ2-1 few TRBV29-1 . TGCAGCGTTTTTCCTTCTCCTACGAATGAGCAGTTCTTC CSVFPSPTNEQFF
TRBJ2-1 . TRBV12-3/TRBV12-4 . TGTGCCAGCAGCAGGGGTTCGGACAATGAGCAGTTCTTC CASSRGSDNEQFF
TRBJ2-5 . TRBV10-3 TRBD2 TGTGCCACCGAGGGAGGGGATCGGGAGACCCAGTACTTC CATEGGDRETQYF
TRBJ1-1 many TRBV5-1 . TGCGCCAGCAGCTTGGGGGGCGGATCCACTGAAGCTTTCTTT CASSLGGGSTEAFF
TRBJ2-5 . TRBV4-1 . TGCGCCAGCAGCCAGGAGGGCGGTGGGGGGGAGACCCAGTACTTC CASSQEGGGGETQYF
TRBJ1-5 few TRBV15 . TGTGCCACCAGCAGAGATGTCGGGGGTAGCAATCAGCCCCAGCATTTT CATSRDVGGSNQPQHF
TRBJ2-7 . TRBV5-1 . TGCGCCAGCAGCTTGACCCTCTTGGAGGCTCGGGAGCAGTACTTC CASSLTLLEAREQYF
TRBJ2-3 . TRBV27 . TGTGCCACCAGTCCGGAAATAGCGCAACGGGAGACGCAGTATTTT CATSPEIAQRETQYF
TRBJ1-3 . TRBV20-1 . TGCAGTGCGGAAGGGCCCTCTGGAAACACCATATATTTT CSAEGPSGNTIYF
TRBJ2-5 . TRBV3-1 . TGTGCCAGCAGCCCCCCAGTATCAGAGACCCAGTACTTC CASSPPVSETQYF
TRBJ1-1 . TRBV6-5 TRBD1 TGTGCCAGCAGTTCGACAGGGCCTTCTGAAGCTTTCTTT CASSSTGPSEAFF
TRBJ1-5 . TRBV19 . TGTGCCAGTAGTATGAGTAGGAGGCTCGGCAATCAGCCCCAGCATTTT CASSMSRRLGNQPQHF
TRBJ1-1 . TRBV2 . TGTGCCAGCCACCGGCTTTGGAACACTGAAGCTTTCTTT CASHRLWNTEAFF
TRBJ2-1 few TRBV28 TRBD2 TGTGCCAGCACTCAAGTCCCGGAACTAGCGGGAGAGCAGTTCTTC CASTQVPELAGEQFF
TRBJ1-6 . TRBV20-1 . TGCAGTGCTGGGGCAGGGCCTCGGTCACCCCTCCACTTT CSAGAGPRSPLHF
TRBJ2-1 . TRBV27 TRBD1 TGTGCCAGCAGTTTACGGGGACAGGTTCAACAGTTCTTC CASSLRGQVQQFF
TRBJ2-3 . TRBV5-1 TRBD1 TGCGCCAGCAGCTTCCGACCCCAGACAGGGGACACAGATACGCAGTATTTT CASSFRPQTGDTDTQYF
TRBJ2-2 . TRBV6-5 TRBD1 TGTGCCAGCAGTTACCAACCACAGGGGACCGGGGAGCTGTTTTTT CASSYQPQGTGELFF
TRBJ1-1 . TRBV12-3/TRBV12-4 . TGTGCCAGCAGCCCGAGGGAAGGCACTGAAGCTTTCTTT CASSPREGTEAFF
TRBJ1-1 . TRBV20-1 TRBD1 TGCAGTGCTAAGATGACAGGGGGCGACACTGAAGCTTTCTTT CSAKMTGGDTEAFF
TRBJ2-2 . TRBV12-3/TRBV12-4 . TGTGCCAGCAGCAAACGGGAGTGGGGCACCGGGGAGCTGTTTTTT CASSKREWGTGELFF
TRBJ1-1 . TRBV5-3 . TGTGCCAGGAGCCGCCCCGGGCCGAACACTGAAGCTTTCTTT CARSRPGPNTEAFF
TRBJ1-1 many TRBV18 . TGTGCCAGCTCACCCGGGACGGAGACTGAAGCTTTCTTT CASSPGTETEAFF
TRBJ2-2 . TRBV24-1 . TGTGCCACCAGTGATCCGGACAGAACAAACACCGGGGAGCTGTTTTTT CATSDPDRTNTGELFF
TRBJ1-1 few TRBV3-1 . TGTGCCAGCAGCCCTCGGGACGGCATGAACACTGAAGCTTTCTTT CASSPRDGMNTEAFF
TRBJ2-1 few TRBV20-1 TRBD2 TGCAGTGCTAGAGGGACCGGGACTAGGAATTACAATGAGCAGTTCTTC CSARGTGTRNYNEQFF
TRBJ2-7 many TRBV12-3/TRBV12-4 . TGTGCCAGCAGTTTGGGACAATCCTACGAGCAGTACTTC CASSLGQSYEQYF
TRBJ1-1 few TRBV5-1 TRBD1 TGCGCCAGCAGCTGGGACAGGAGCACTGAAGCTTTCTTT CASSWDRSTEAFF
TRBJ2-6 . TRBV11-1 . TGTGCCAGCAGCTTAGTTCCGGCTCCGAAGTTCTCTGGGGCCAACGTCCTGACTTTC CASSLVPAPKFSGANVLTF
TRBJ2-3 . TRBV7-8 TRBD2 TGTGCCAGCAACCCATATTGGGCGGGAGTACAAGATACGCAGTATTTT CASNPYWAGVQDTQYF
TRBJ2-2 . TRBV20-1 . TGCAGTGCTAGAGCGTATAGAAACGGGGAGCTGTTTTTT CSARAYRNGELFF
TRBJ1-6 . TRBV7-2 . TGTGCCAGCAGCGACGGGCCCCTCGGGTCACCCCTCCACTTT CASSDGPLGSPLHF
TRBJ2-7 . TRBV20-1 TRBD1 TGCAGTGCACGGGACAGTGCCTACGAGCAGTACTTC CSARDSAYEQYF
TRBJ2-3 few TRBV3-1 . TGTGCCAGCAGCTCCCATGAGGCGCAGTATTTT CASSSHEAQYF
TRBJ2-7 . TRBV20-1 . TGCAGTGCTAGAGGGGGAGCCAAAACGCGCGAGCAGTACTTC CSARGGAKTREQYF
TRBJ2-3 . TRBV14 . TGTGCCAGCAGCTCCCGGGAGCCGTTTCCGCGTCCCACAGATACGCAGTATTTT CASSSREPFPRPTDTQYF
TRBJ2-2 . TRBV6-5 . TGTGCCAGCAGTTCGGTGACATTGCAACACACCGGGGAGCTGTTTTTT CASSSVTLQHTGELFF
TRBJ2-2 . TRBV5-6 TRBD1 TGTGCCAGCAGCTCGGCGGGACAGGCGAACACCGGGGAGCTGTTTTTT CASSSAGQANTGELFF
TRBJ2-1 . TRBV4-1 TRBD2 TGCGCCAGCAGCCACGGGCGGGGTAGCGGGAACTACAATGAGCAGTTCTTC CASSHGRGSGNYNEQFF
TRBJ2-1 . TRBV2 . TGTGCCAGCAGTGAAGGGGGGGGACAGGTTGAGCAGTTCTTC CASSEGGGQVEQFF
TRBJ2-1 . TRBV12-3/TRBV12-4 TRBD1 TGTGCCAGCAGTCCGGGAACCTACAGGGGGCCCCATGAGCAGTTCTTC CASSPGTYRGPHEQFF
TRBJ2-7 . TRBV20-1 TRBD2 TGCAGTGCAGCGGGACTAGCGGGGTCTAAAGAGCAGTACTTC CSAAGLAGSKEQYF
TRBJ2-1 few TRBV12-3/TRBV12-4 TRBD2 TGTGCCAGCAGTTTCCCGGCTAGCGGGAGCTTTGAGCAGTTCTTC CASSFPASGSFEQFF
TRBJ2-3 few TRBV11-2 . TGTGCCAGCAACCCCCGAATGGGACCAGATACGCAGTATTTT CASNPRMGPDTQYF
TRBJ2-1 few TRBV20-1 TRBD2 TGCAGTGGGGGGGAGCGGGAGGTCCCCTACAATGAGCAGTTCTTC CSGGEREVPYNEQFF
TRBJ2-7 . TRBV21-1 . TGTGCCAGCAGCAAGGGGGGTAGCGGGAAGCCCGAGCAGTACTTC CASSKGGSGKPEQYF
TRBJ2-1 few TRBV12-3/TRBV12-4 . TGTGCCAGCAGTCGGCTACAGGGACCGCAGTTCTTC CASSRLQGPQFF
TRBJ1-1 . TRBV5-1 . TGCGCCAGCAGTTCCTACGGGGGAACTGAAGCTTTCTTT CASSSYGGTEAFF
TRBJ2-7 . TRBV24-1 TRBD1 TGTGCCACCAGTGAGTCCGGGACAGGGCGGGAGCAGTACTTC CATSESGTGREQYF
TRBJ2-3 . TRBV20-1 TRBD2 TGCAGTGCTAGGATTCTAGCGGGAGGGCCATTAGATACGCAGTATTTT CSARILAGGPLDTQYF
TRBJ2-2 few TRBV20-1 . TGCAGTGCTAACGGCGGAGGGTCCACCGGGGAGCTGTTTTTT CSANGGGSTGELFF
TRBJ2-6 . TRBV12-3/TRBV12-4 TRBD2 TGTGCCAGCAGCCGCGTGGGCGGGAGCTCTGGGGCCAACGTCCTGACTTTC CASSRVGGSSGANVLTF